This T cell receptor (beta chain) was captured by sequencing in a study of shared clonotypes between healthy human individuals. General study results and limits: In contrast to clonotypes shared by all four donors, non-shared clonotypes had lower generation probabilities. Between a handful of donors, naive CD4 clonotypes were shared at a level of about 5%. Naive subsets typically showed greater estimated richness than memory subsets.

The germline V gene encodes CDR1 SGHTA and CDR2 FQGNSA. The CDR3 has 15 amino acids, counting both end residues. Points on this clone: Its target is not known. The DNA is omitted, as the CDR3 cannot be located on it reliably, and the CDR3 follows TCRdb's listing.

Method: immunoSEQ multiplex PCR; TCRdb's copy keeps in-frame clones and lacks some. Of around 2.3 million clones in the sample, around 95% were seen once. This rearrangement joins TRBV7-2 to TRBJ2-7; the table's D gene call, TRBD1, was not cross checked with the DNA. Sequenced: naive CD4+ T cells sorted from blood. Subset noted: CD45RA+ positively selected. The sequence came from a man aged 18 to 29 in good health. This CDR3 is CASSLVGQGSWFPFF.